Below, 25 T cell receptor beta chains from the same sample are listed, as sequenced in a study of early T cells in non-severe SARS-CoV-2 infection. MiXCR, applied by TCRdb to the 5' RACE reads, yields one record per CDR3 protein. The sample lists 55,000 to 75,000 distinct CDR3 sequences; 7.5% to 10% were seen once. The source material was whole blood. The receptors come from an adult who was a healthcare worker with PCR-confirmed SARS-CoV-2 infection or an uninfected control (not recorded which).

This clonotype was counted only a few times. Written as DNA, the CDR3 is TGTGCCAGCAGTTTAGGCGGCTACCCCCAAGATACGCAGTATTTT. Its protein is CASSLGGYPQDTQYF. The rearrangement links TRBV27 to TRBJ2-3; D is ambiguous. Germline V CDR1 and CDR2: MNHEY, SMNVEV (reference sequence). The CDR3 sequence is 15 residues long. V lost 2 bases and J 5 bases, leaving 14 bases between the germline ends.

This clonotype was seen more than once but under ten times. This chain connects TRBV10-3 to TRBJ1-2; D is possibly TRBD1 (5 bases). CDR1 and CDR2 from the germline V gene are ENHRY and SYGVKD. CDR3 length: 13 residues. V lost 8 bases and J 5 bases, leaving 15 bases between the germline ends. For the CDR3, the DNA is TGTGCCATCTGGGGAGGTGAGGGGTATGGCTACACCTTC. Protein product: CAIWGGEGYGYTF.

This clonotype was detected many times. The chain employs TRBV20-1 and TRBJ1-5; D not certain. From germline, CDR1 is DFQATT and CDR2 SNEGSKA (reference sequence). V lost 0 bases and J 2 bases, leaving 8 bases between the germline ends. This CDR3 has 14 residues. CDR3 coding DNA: TGCAGTGCTAGAGAGGGTGCGCGCAATCAGCCCCAGCATTTT. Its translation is CSAREGARNQPQHF.

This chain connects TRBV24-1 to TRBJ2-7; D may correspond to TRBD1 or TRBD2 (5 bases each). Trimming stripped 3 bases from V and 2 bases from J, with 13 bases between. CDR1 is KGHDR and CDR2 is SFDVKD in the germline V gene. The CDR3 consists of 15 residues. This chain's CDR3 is CATSDVKGRTYEQYV. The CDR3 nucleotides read TGTGCCACCAGTGATGTAAAGGGACGGACCTACGAGCAGTACGTC.

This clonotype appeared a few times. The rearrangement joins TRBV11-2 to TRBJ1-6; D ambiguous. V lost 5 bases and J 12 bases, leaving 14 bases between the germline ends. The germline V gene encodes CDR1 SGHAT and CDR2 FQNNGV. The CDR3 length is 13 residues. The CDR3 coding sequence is TGTGCCAGCAGCCCGTACACCGGAGGACCCCTCCACTTT. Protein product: CASSPYTGGPLHF.

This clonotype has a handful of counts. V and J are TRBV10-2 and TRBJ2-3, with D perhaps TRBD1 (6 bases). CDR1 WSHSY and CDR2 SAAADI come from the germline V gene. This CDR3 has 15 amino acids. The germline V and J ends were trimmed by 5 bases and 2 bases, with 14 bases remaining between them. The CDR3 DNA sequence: TGCGCCAGCAGTATAGGGGGTCGCCCCACAGATACGCAGTATTTT. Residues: CASSIGGRPTDTQYF.

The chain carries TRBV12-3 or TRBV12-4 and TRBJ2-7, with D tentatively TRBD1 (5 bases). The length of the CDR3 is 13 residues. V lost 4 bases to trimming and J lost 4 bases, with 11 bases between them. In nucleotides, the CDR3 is TGTGCCAGCAGTTATGCAGGGATTTACGAGCAGTACGTC. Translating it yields CASSYAGIYEQYV.

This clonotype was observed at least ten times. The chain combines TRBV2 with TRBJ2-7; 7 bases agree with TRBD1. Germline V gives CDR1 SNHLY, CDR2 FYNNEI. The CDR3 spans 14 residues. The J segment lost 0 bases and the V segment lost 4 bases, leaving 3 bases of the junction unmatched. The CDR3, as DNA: TGTGCCAGCAGTGTAGGGGGCGACTCCTACGAGCAGTACGTC. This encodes CASSVGGDSYEQYV.

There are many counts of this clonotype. CDR3 residues: CATSREASGGSTDTQYF. Written as DNA, the CDR3 is TGTGCCACCAGCAGAGAAGCTAGCGGGGGGAGCACAGATACGCAGTATTTT. The chain joins TRBV15 to TRBJ2-3; 11 bases fit TRBD2. The junction had 2 bases not matched to a gene; V was cut back by 0 bases and J by 0 bases. Germline-derived CDR1 and CDR2 are LNHNV and YYDKDF (reference sequence). CDR3 length: 17 residues.

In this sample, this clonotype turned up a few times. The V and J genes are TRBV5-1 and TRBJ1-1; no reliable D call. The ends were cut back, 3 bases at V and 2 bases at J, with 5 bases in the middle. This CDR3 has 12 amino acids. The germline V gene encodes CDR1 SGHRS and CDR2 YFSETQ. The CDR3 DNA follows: TGCGCCAGCAGCTCGGACAACACTGAAGCTTTCTTT. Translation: CASSSDNTEAFF.

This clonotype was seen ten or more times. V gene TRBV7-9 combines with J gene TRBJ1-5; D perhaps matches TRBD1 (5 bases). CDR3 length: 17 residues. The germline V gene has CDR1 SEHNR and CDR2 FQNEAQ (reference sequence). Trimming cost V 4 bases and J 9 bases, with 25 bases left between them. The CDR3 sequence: CASSSTGDLGPLSPQHF. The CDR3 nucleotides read TGTGCCAGCAGCTCGACGGGGGACTTAGGCCCCTTGTCGCCCCAGCATTTT.

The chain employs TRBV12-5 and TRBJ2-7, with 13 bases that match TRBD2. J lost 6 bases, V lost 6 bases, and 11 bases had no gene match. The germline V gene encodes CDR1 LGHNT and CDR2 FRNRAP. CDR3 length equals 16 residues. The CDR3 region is CASGPTSGGAFCEQYV. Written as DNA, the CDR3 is TGTGCTAGTGGACCCACTAGCGGGGGGGCCTTCTGCGAGCAGTACGTC.

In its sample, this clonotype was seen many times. CDR3 residues: CASSSQTGNEQFF. The CDR3, as DNA: TGTGCCAGCAGTTCACAGACAGGGAATGAGCAGTTCTTC. The chain carries TRBV27 and TRBJ2-1; TRBD1 matches at 7 bases. CDR3 length equals 13 residues. Germline trimming cut 4 bases from V and 7 bases from J; bases unmatched to any gene: 4. Germline CDR1 MNHEY, CDR2 SMNVEV (reference sequence).

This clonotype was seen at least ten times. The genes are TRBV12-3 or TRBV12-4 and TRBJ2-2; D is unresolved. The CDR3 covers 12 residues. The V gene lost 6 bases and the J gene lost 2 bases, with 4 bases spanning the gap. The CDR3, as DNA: TGTGCCAGCAGAACAAACACCGGGGAGCTGTTTTTT. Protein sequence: CASRTNTGELFF.

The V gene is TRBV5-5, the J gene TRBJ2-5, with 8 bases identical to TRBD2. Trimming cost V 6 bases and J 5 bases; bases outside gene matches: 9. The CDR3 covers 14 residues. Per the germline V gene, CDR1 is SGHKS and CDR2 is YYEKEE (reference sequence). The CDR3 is CASTPFSGGETQYF. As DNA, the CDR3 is TGTGCCAGCACCCCCTTTTCGGGGGGGGAGACCCAGTACTTC. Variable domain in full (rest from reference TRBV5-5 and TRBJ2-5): DAGVTQSPTHLIKTRGQQVTLRCSPISGHKSVSWYQQVLGQGPQFIFQYYEKEERGRGNFPDRFSARQFPNYSSELNVNALLLGDSALYLCASTPFSGGETQYFGPGTRLLVL.

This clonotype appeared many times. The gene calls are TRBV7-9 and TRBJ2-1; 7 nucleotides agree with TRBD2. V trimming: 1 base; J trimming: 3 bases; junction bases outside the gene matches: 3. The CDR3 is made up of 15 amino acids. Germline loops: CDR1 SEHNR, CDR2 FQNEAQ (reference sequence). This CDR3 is CASSLGLADYNEQFF. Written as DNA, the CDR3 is TGTGCCAGCAGCTTAGGTCTAGCGGACTACAATGAGCAGTTCTTC.

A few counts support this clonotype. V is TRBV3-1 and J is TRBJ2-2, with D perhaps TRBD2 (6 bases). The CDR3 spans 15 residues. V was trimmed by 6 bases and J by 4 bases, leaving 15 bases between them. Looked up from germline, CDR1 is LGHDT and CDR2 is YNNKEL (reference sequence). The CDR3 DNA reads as TGTGCCAGCAGTGAACCGGGACTTATCACCGGGGAGCTGTTTTTT. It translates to CASSEPGLITGELFF.

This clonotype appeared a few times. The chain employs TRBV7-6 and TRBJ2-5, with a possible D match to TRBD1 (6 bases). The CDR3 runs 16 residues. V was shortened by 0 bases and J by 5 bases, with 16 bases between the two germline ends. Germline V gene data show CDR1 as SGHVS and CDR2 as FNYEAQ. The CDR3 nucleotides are TGTGCCAGCAGCTTAGCGTACGACAGGAAGAAGGAGACCCAGTACTTC. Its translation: CASSLAYDRKKETQYF.

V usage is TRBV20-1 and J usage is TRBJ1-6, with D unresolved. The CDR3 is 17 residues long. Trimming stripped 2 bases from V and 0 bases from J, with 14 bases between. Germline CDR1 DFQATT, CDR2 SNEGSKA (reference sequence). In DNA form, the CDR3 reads TGCAGTGCTAGATATGGGCCGGCGAGCTCCTATAATTCACCCCTCCACTTT. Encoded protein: CSARYGPASSYNSPLHF.

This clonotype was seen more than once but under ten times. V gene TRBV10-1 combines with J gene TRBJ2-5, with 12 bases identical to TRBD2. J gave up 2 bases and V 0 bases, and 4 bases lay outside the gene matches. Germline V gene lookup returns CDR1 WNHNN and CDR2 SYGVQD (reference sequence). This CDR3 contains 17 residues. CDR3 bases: TGCGCCAGCAGTGAGTCGGCTAGCGGGGGGGAGCAAGAGACCCAGTACTTC. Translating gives CASSESASGGEQETQYF.

CDR3 sequence (DNA): TGTGCCAGCGGGTCACCCGGGGGTGAAAATCAGCCCCAGCATTTT. It yields the protein CASGSPGGENQPQHF. This sequence joins TRBV2 and TRBJ1-5; possible D gene TRBD1, 5 bases. The CDR3 is 15 amino acids. CDR1 SNHLY and CDR2 FYNNEI come from the germline V gene. Trimming stripped 8 bases from V and 4 bases from J, with 18 bases between.

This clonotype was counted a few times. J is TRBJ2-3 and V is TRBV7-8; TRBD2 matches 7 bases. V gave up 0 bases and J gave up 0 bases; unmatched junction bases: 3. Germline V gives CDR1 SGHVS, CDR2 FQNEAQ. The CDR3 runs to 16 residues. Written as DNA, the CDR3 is TGTGCCAGCAGCTTAGCTCGACTAGCCAGCACAGATACGCAGTATTTT. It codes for CASSLARLASTDTQYF.

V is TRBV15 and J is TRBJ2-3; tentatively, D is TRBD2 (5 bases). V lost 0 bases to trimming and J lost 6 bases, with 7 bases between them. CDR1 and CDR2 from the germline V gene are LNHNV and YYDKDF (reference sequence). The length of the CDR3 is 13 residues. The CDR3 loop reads CATSRDRRDTQYF. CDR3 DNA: TGTGCCACCAGCAGAGATAGGAGGGATACGCAGTATTTT.

CDR3 in amino acids: CASSRAWTKPDQGQKGGYTF. CDR3 nucleotide sequence: TGTGCCAGCAGCCGAGCTTGGACCAAACCAGACCAAGGGCAAAAAGGTGGCTACACCTTC. The chain employs TRBV13 and TRBJ1-2; D unclear. From germline, CDR1 is PRHDT and CDR2 FYEKMQ (reference sequence). The CDR3 is 20 residues long. Trimming shortened V by 5 bases and J by 7 bases, and 35 bases separated the two germline ends.

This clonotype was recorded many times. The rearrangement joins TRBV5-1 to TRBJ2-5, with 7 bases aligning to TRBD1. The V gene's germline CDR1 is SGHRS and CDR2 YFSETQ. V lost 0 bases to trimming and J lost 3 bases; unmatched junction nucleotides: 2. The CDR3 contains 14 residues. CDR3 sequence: CASSLEGAKETQYF. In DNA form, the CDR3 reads TGCGCCAGCAGCTTGGAGGGGGCCAAAGAGACCCAGTACTTC.